Below, 24 T cell receptor beta chains from the same sample are listed, as sequenced in a study of cytomegalovirus exposure and HLA in healthy donors. The data were produced by immunoSEQ multiplex PCR, yet TCRdb's version contains in-frame clones alone and is incomplete. The repertoire holds 100,000 to 150,000 clones, with about 90% as singletons. The specimen sequenced was PBMCs. The receptors here all came from a woman between 18 and 29 years old in good health and CMV-seronegative.

V and J are TRBV5-1 and TRBJ2-1; 10 nucleotides line up with TRBD2. Per the germline V gene, CDR1 is SGHRS and CDR2 is YFSETQ. The CDR3 loop spans 15 amino acids. With 3 bases clipped from V and 10 bases from J, the junction kept 10 bases outside the gene matches. The CDR3 DNA reads as TGCGCCAGCAGCTGGACTAGCGGAAAAGAGGGGGAGCAGTTCTTC. Translating gives CASSWTSGKEGEQFF.

The rearrangement links TRBV6-6 to TRBJ2-3; the D gene is possibly TRBD1 (5 bases). Germline-derived CDR1 and CDR2 are MNHNY and SVGAGI (reference sequence). Trimming stripped 6 bases from V and 1 base from J, with 11 bases between. This CDR3 has 14 residues. The CDR3 region has the DNA TGTGCCAGCAGGGCAGGGCAAGGCACAGATACGCAGTATTTT. Residues: CASRAGQGTDTQYF.

The CDR3 is CASSPPQGRGEKLFF. Written as DNA, the CDR3 is TGTGCCAGCTCACCACCCCAGGGAAGAGGTGAAAAACTGTTTTTT. This chain connects TRBV18 to TRBJ1-4; D perhaps matches TRBD1 (5 bases). Germline V gives CDR1 KGHSH, CDR2 LQKENI. Trimming stripped 0 bases from V and 7 bases from J, with 12 bases between. The CDR3 has 15 amino acids.

The chain carries TRBV10-2 and TRBJ1-1; D not certain. From germline, CDR1 is WSHSY and CDR2 SAAADI. CDR3 length: 15 residues. V lost 3 bases and J lost 0, with 11 bases in between. The CDR3 spells CASSDGYRMNTEAFF. CDR3 sequence (DNA): TGCGCCAGCAGTGATGGCTACAGAATGAACACTGAAGCTTTCTTT.

The chain has TRBV5-6 and TRBJ2-1; 8 bases are shared with TRBD1. Germline CDR1 reads SGHDT; CDR2 reads YYEEEE. V lost 3 bases, J lost 7 bases, and 3 bases stayed unmatched. The CDR3 has 13 amino acids. The CDR3 bases are TGTGCCAGCAGCTCCGGGACAGGTAATGAGCAGTTCTTC. Amino acid sequence: CASSSGTGNEQFF.

The chain couples TRBV4-3 to TRBJ2-7; 10 nucleotides line up with TRBD2. Germline CDR1 is LGHNA and CDR2 is YSLEER. The V gene end was trimmed by 0 bases and the J gene end by 4 bases; junction bases not matched to a gene: 21. The length of the CDR3 is 21 residues. CDR3 loop: CASSQDFDGLADLGLRYEQYF. CDR3 DNA: TGCGCCAGCAGCCAAGATTTTGACGGACTAGCGGATTTAGGTTTGAGGTACGAGCAGTACTTC.

This chain uses TRBV18 with TRBJ1-4, with D perhaps TRBD1 (6 bases). V was trimmed by 0 bases and J by 4 bases, leaving 12 bases between them. Per the germline V gene, CDR1 is KGHSH and CDR2 is LQKENI. There are 16 residues in the CDR3. CDR3 coding DNA: TGTGCCAGCTCACCACCGGGACAAGGACTTAATGAAAAACTGTTTTTT. Protein: CASSPPGQGLNEKLFF.

In its sample, this clone was seen once. The rearrangement joins TRBV28 to TRBJ2-1; TRBD1 aligns across 8 bases. The J segment lost 6 bases and the V segment lost 5 bases, leaving 9 bases of the junction unmatched. The CDR3 is 15 residues long. CDR1 MDHEN and CDR2 SYDVKM come from the germline V gene. The CDR3 loop is CASSEIQGGPNEQFF. For the CDR3, the DNA is TGTGCCAGCAGTGAAATACAGGGGGGCCCCAATGAGCAGTTCTTC.

A remark on this clone: The identical CDR3 is also encoded by other nucleotide sequences in the sample. The gene calls are TRBV9 and TRBJ2-3; 11 bases map to TRBD2. V dropped 2 bases and J dropped 0; count of bases not matched to a gene: 5. This CDR3 has 17 amino acids. Germline CDR1 SGDLS, CDR2 YYNGEE. The CDR3 DNA reads TGTGCCAGCAGCGTTGGGACTAGCGGACTGAGCACAGATACGCAGTATTTT. Translating it yields CASSVGTSGLSTDTQYF.

This rearrangement joins TRBV5-1 to TRBJ1-1, with 11 bases fitting TRBD1. This CDR3 region has 16 residues. The germline V gene encodes CDR1 SGHRS and CDR2 YFSETQ. J was trimmed by 0 bases and V by 4 bases; bases with no gene match: 5. In DNA form, the CDR3 reads TGCGCCAGCAGCGTATCGGACAGGGGGCTGAACACTGAAGCTTTCTTT. This sequence encodes CASSVSDRGLNTEAFF. Complete variable domain (other parts from reference TRBV5-1 and TRBJ1-1): KAGVTQTPRYLIKTRGQQVTLSCSPISGHRSVSWYQQTPGQGLQFLFEYFSETQRNKGNFPGRFSGRQFSNSRSEMNVSTLELGDSALYLCASSVSDRGLNTEAFFGQGTRLTVV.

The V call is TRBV7-9, the J call TRBJ2-3, with unresolved D. Germline assignment: CDR1 SEHNR and CDR2 FQNEAQ (reference sequence). V lost 5 bases and J 4 bases, leaving 7 bases between the germline ends. This CDR3 has 12 amino acids. CDR3 nucleotide sequence: TGTGCCAGCAGCCCGTCTTCAGATACGCAGTATTTT. Encoded protein: CASSPSSDTQYF.

The chain employs TRBV28 and TRBJ1-1; a possible D gene is TRBD1 (6 bases). From germline, CDR1 is MDHEN and CDR2 SYDVKM. Between the trimmed V and J ends, which lost 2 bases and 5 bases, there was a span of 15 bases. This CDR3 is built from 15 residues. CDR3 protein: CASSLGGGLVTEAFF. DNA of the CDR3: TGTGCCAGCAGTTTAGGGGGGGGCTTGGTAACTGAAGCTTTCTTT. Variable domain in full (rest from reference TRBV28 and TRBJ1-1): DVKVTQSSRYLVKRTGEKVFLECVQDMDHENMFWYRQDPGLGLRLIYFSYDVKMKEKGDIPEGYSVSREKKERFSLILESASTNQTSMYLCASSLGGGLVTEAFFGQGTRLTVV.

This clone showed up just a few times. The V and J genes are TRBV4-3 and TRBJ2-7, with D possibly being TRBD1 (5 bases). The CDR3 extends over 14 amino acids. Germline V gene lookup returns CDR1 LGHNA and CDR2 YSLEER. The ends were cut back, 0 bases at V and 2 bases at J, with 8 bases in the middle. This CDR3 is CASSQDRGPYEQYF. The CDR3 region has the DNA TGCGCCAGCAGCCAAGATAGGGGTCCCTACGAGCAGTACTTC.

The chain carries TRBV28 and TRBJ1-2, with D possibly being TRBD1 (6 bases). Germline V gives CDR1 MDHEN, CDR2 SYDVKM. This CDR3 is built from 12 residues. The V end was cut by 4 bases, the J end by 4 bases, with 7 bases between. For the CDR3, the DNA is TGTGCCAGCAGTTCAGGGGTCTATGGCTACACCTTC. Translation: CASSSGVYGYTF.

This clone was detected only once. The V and J genes are TRBV19 and TRBJ2-1; TRBD2 agrees at 10 bases. Trimming cost V 8 bases and J 3 bases; bases outside gene matches: 10. Per the germline V gene, CDR1 is LNHDA and CDR2 is SQIVND (reference sequence). CDR3 size: 16 residues. The CDR3 DNA sequence: TGTGCCAGTTCTCCTCTCCGGACTAGCGGCTACAATGAGCAGTTCTTC. This translates into CASSPLRTSGYNEQFF.

This chain uses TRBV19 with TRBJ2-2; 8 bases match TRBD2. The germline V gene encodes CDR1 LNHDA and CDR2 SQIVND (reference sequence). The CDR3 runs to 15 residues. Trimming at V came to 6 bases and at J to 1 base, leaving 4 bases not matched to a gene. The CDR3 loop is CASRKLAGNTGELFF. The CDR3 coding sequence is TGTGCCAGTAGAAAGCTAGCGGGGAACACCGGGGAGCTGTTTTTT.

This clone appeared once. This chain uses TRBV25-1 with TRBJ1-2; 7 nucleotides agree with TRBD1. This CDR3 is 13 amino acids long. The germline V gene encodes CDR1 MGHDK and CDR2 SYGVNS. Losses at the gene ends were 6 bases for V and 6 bases for J; bases not matched to a gene: 7. In nucleotides, the CDR3 is TGTGCCAGCAGCCCGACAGGGTCGGATGGCTACACCTTC. Protein: CASSPTGSDGYTF.

This chain uses TRBV7-2 with TRBJ1-3; D is ambiguous. The CDR3 totals 14 residues. Germline values: CDR1 SGHTA, CDR2 FQGNSA. Trimming left V 1 base short and J 2 bases short, with 6 bases between. CDR3 nucleotide sequence: TGTGCCAGCAGCTTAGGTCCAGCTGGAAACACCATATATTTT. Amino acid sequence: CASSLGPAGNTIYF. Full variable domain (missing parts from reference TRBV7-2 and TRBJ1-3): GAGVSQSPSNKVTEKGKDVELRCDPISGHTALYWYRQSLGQGLEFLIYFQGNSAPDKSGLPSDRFSAERTGGSVSTLTIQRTQQEDSAVYLCASSLGPAGNTIYFGEGSWLTVV.

The genes are TRBV10-3 and TRBJ1-1; tentatively, D is TRBD1 (6 bases). Germline lookup yields CDR1 ENHRY and CDR2 SYGVKD. This CDR3 has 15 residues. Trimming pared 2 bases from V and 3 bases from J, leaving 13 bases between. The CDR3, as DNA: TGTGCCATCAGTGAGGGGGGCTCCGCGGACACTGAAGCTTTCTTT. Translated, it gives CAISEGGSADTEAFF.

J is TRBJ2-5 and V is TRBV11-3; 8 bases line up with TRBD1. J was trimmed by 5 bases and V by 2 bases; bases with no gene match: 7. CDR3 size: 15 residues. In germline, CDR1 is SGHNT, CDR2 YENEEA. CDR3: CASSLRTGTKETQYF. Here the CDR3 DNA reads TGTGCCAGCAGCTTACGGACAGGGACCAAGGAGACCCAGTACTTC.

V is TRBV2 and J is TRBJ2-7; unclear D gene. This CDR3 has 12 amino acids. Looked up from germline, CDR1 is SNHLY and CDR2 is FYNNEI. V was shortened by 5 bases and J by 4 bases, with 9 bases between the two germline ends. Here the CDR3 reads CASSLLRYEQYF. CDR3 DNA sequence: TGTGCCAGCAGTCTCTTGAGGTACGAGCAGTACTTC.

The chain employs TRBV9 and TRBJ1-5; D is possibly TRBD1 (5 bases). This CDR3 spans 14 amino acids. Germline V CDR1 and CDR2: SGDLS, YYNGEE. The germline V and J ends were trimmed by 4 bases and 5 bases, with 13 bases remaining between them. The CDR3 reads CASSPGGTYQPQHF. The CDR3 nucleotides read TGTGCCAGCAGCCCCGGGGGGACCTATCAGCCCCAGCATTTT.

In this sample, this clone turned up once. The chain has TRBV5-1 and TRBJ2-6; the D gene is possibly TRBD1 (6 bases). Germline lookup yields CDR1 SGHRS and CDR2 YFSETQ. V lost 6 bases, J lost 0 bases, and 13 bases lay in between. The CDR3 covers 16 residues. CDR3 sequence (DNA): TGCGCCAGCAAGGACAGTGTTTTCTCTGGGGCCAACGTCCTGACTTTC. Translated, it gives CASKDSVFSGANVLTF.

CDR3 bases: TGTGCCAGCAGAGTCACAGGGTTAAGTTCACCCCTCCACTTT. Protein sequence: CASRVTGLSSPLHF. This chain links TRBV7-2 with TRBJ1-6; D is possibly TRBD1 (6 bases). The germline CDR1 and CDR2 sequences are SGHTA and FQGNSA. The CDR3 contains 14 residues. Trimming removed 6 bases at V and 9 bases at J, with 15 bases between.